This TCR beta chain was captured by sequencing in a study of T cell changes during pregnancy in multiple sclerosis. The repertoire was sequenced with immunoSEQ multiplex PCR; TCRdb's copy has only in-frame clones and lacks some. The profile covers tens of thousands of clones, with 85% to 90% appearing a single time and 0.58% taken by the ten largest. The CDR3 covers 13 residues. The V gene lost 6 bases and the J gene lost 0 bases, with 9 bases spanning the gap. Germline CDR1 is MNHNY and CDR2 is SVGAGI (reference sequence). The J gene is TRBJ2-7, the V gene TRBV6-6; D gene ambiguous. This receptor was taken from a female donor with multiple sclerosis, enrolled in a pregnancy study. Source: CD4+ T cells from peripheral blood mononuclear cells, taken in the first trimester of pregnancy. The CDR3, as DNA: TGTGCCAGCAGCCTACAGAGCTCCTACGAGCAGTACTTC. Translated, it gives CASSLQSSYEQYF.